Here is one T cell receptor beta chain with its context. Its antigen has not been determined. Per-base qualities were not stored, and no clone one base away is much larger. Other DNA variants within this sample encode the same CDR3. The germline V gene yields ENHRY for CDR1 and SYGVKD for CDR2. V loses 6 bases, J loses 5 bases, and the germline ends lie 7 bases apart. The CDR3, cysteine through phenylalanine, is 11 amino acids long. Only the CDR3 part of the read is kept: 33 bases, read in frame from the first base. Donors were healthy HIV-negative adults with no recently reported acute infections or vaccinations. Every donor was a Caucasian adult residing in Nashville, Tennessee, USA. In the unsorted samples, 70 million to 95 million PBMCs were counted, and genomic DNA was extracted using the QIAamp DNA Blood Mini kit. Blood was collected by leukapheresis, and PBMCs were isolated by Ficoll-Histopaque density gradient centrifugation and then cryopreserved in liquid nitrogen vapor phase.

The data originate from a study of shared clonotypes between healthy human individuals (TCRdb year 2020). Context from the whole study: The cohort included three men and a couple of women between 18 and 49 years of age. To increase sequencing depth and limit assay-specific biases, TCR repertoire library preparation and sequencing were carried out by different laboratories using diverse techniques. Leukapheresis yielded between about 0.94 and 8.9 billion PBMCs per donor. The study deeply sequenced blood TCR repertoires of about 5 healthy adults to estimate repertoire size and the extent of clonotype sharing between individuals.

Summary of the overall study and its limitations: Sampling was restricted to blood, and TCR repertoires in tissue are likely to differ from TCR repertoires in blood. Because the study included only a small number of donors, the genetic and exposure-history diversity represented was limited. Pairwise subsampling indicated that sequencing depth was expected to affect the degree of clonotype sharing among donors.

Using the deep immunoSEQ assay, TCR CDR3 regions were amplified from genomic DNA by multiplex PCR. For each cell subset, the extracted genomic DNA was distributed evenly across all wells of several immunoSEQ 96-well plates, and each plate served as one replicate. For unsorted PBMC, approximately 310 ng genomic DNA, equal to 32,000 or so T cell genomes, was loaded into each replicate PCR. Ten immunoSEQ deep assay plates were used to sequence the unsorted PBMC genomic DNA. Purified libraries were quantified with a Qubit 3.0 fluorometer, sized on a Bioanalyzer 2100, and re-quantified with the KAPA Library Quantification kit. Each immunoSEQ 96-well plate was sequenced on its own single-read 150-cycle Illumina NextSeq 550 flow cell. In the authors' own workflow: The immunoSEQ output contained only junctional sequences without quality scores, so filtering could not match that applied to full-length reads. Sequences were annotated with PyIR, a Python wrapper for IgBLAST v1.9, and V/J genes and CDR3 were assigned using IMGT germline references. Reads were removed for weak V/J assignments (E-value above 1e-6), missing CDR3, stop codons, out-of-frame junctions, or ambiguous translated residues. V3J clonotypes were defined as sequences sharing an identical inferred V gene, J gene, and CDR3 amino acid sequence. To compute the percentage overlap between repertoires, the number of shared unique clonotypes was divided by the size of the smaller repertoire. RTK rarefaction, the Chao1 estimator, and Recon v2.1 estimates of unobserved clonotypes were used to assess repertoire richness. Sourced from immuneACCESS, this table was stored by TCRdb with only in-frame sequences that have V and J called. A share of the clones is absent; for the studies checked, an unresolved V gene accounts for under half, and the remainder has no known explanation. V, J and clone size derive from that table, while D and trimming were established from the DNA sequence. This sample has about 490,000 clones in its table, and less than 80% of those were observed once. The ten largest clones capture about an eighth of the sample.

The sample consisted of PBMCs. The TCR originated in a woman in her 40s in good health. Some clones in this sample may be carry-over from other donors' samples. The rearranged segments are TRBV10-3 and TRBJ2-5; the best D guess is TRBD1, with 6 bases matching. The DNA sequence is as follows: TGTGCCATCAGGCAGGGGGAGACCCAGTACTTC. Its coded protein is CAIRQGETQYF.